This T cell receptor beta chain was captured by sequencing in a study of cytomegalovirus exposure and HLA in healthy donors (dated by TCRdb to 2016 to 2017). At the level of the whole study: An earlier analysis of fewer than 750 of the donors reported over 250 Gb of sequence data and 100 million to 120 million unique TCR beta sequences obtained from approximately 180 million T cells. An early release covering just under 650 HLA-typed donors comprised approximately 290 gigabases of sequencing data and roughly 85 million unique TCR sequences. Of the roughly 410 genotyped donors, 75% to 85% were placed in the genetic ancestry cluster associated with self-reported Caucasian donors. The study aimed to test whether signatures of past pathogen exposure could be identified by cataloging public T cell receptors. The study profiled the T cell repertoires of about 640 subjects by immunosequencing and related them to cytomegalovirus serostatus. A separate validation cohort of over 95 different subjects was used in addition to the roughly 700-subject first cohort. High-throughput TCR immunosequencing, statistical association of individual TCRs with disease status, and machine learning were combined to predict cytomegalovirus infection status. To study patterns of TCR occurrence, a later analysis re-analyzed previously published TCR beta repertoires from just over 650 donors and added high-resolution HLA genotyping. In the later analysis, no new phenotypic data were used to find candidate immune exposures; instead, reliance was placed on TCR beta sequences and their occurrence across donors. An earlier analysis of around 580 of the donors used high-throughput TCR beta sequencing to judge whether each TCR beta V gene segment behaved as functional or pseudogenic. Donor age, sex, ethnicity and CMV serostatus were compiled alongside the repertoire data. A later genetic analysis took genome-wide SNP genotypes for about three fifths of the roughly 670 donors and used that subset as a discovery cohort. Every repertoire in the discovery cohort had been generated on one and the same sequencing platform. HLA typing included class I and class II loci at four-digit resolution. The number of donors typed differed by locus, with about 629-640 for A, B, C, DRB1 and DQB1, over 500 for DQA1, 600 to 610 for DPA1, and some 470 for DPB1. Roughly five DR-DQ haplotypes were handled as single units for association and clustering, since linkage in the cohort was strong. On average, around 200,000 unique TCR beta nucleotide sequences were sequenced per donor among about 400 genotyped donors of the cohort, with about 17% of those sequences being non-productive. Study-wide conclusions, independent of this receptor: The study listed 164 TCR beta chains as associated with cytomegalovirus. In a later analysis, 16,951 TCR beta sequences were associated with specific HLA alleles at a false discovery rate of 0.05. A later analysis found that TCR association rates varied across HLA loci, with DRB1 alleles showing the most associated TCRs and HLA-C alleles the fewest. The only immune exposure information available for the cohort was CMV serostatus. While some public TCRs were present in many individuals, most TCR sequences turned up only very rarely across donors. Roughly uniform sequencing depth across donors was assumed in presence/absence analyses, although this assumption may not hold. In a later analysis, HLA-associated TCR beta chains were found to be more clonally expanded and to have lower generation probabilities than equally common non-associated chains. Because HLA typing was missing for some donors at each locus, association tests included only the typed subset. According to the authors, the approach could potentially be generalized to other disease states and immunological phenotypes. In an earlier analysis of fewer than 700 of the donors, most TCR beta V segments appeared in productive rearrangements about 87% or about 30% of the time, broadly matching IMGT annotations. In vitro tests confirmed that a few of the cytomegalovirus-associated TCR beta chains recognize cytomegalovirus antigens. A later genetic analysis associated a missense DCLRE1C variant with V-gene and J-gene trimming of TCR beta chains, and an independent cohort replicated the association. The cohort was sequenced for TCR beta chains only, and without alpha or paired-chain data the features that could be detected were limited. Because counts were too low, more than 15 rarely observed V segments, including chromosome 9 orphons, were left out of the earlier analysis of about 500 of the donors. In a later genetic analysis, fewer N-insertions in productive TCRs were reported among donors in an Asian-associated ancestry cluster than the roughly 700-donor mean. In a later analysis, several top co-occurrence clusters were reported to appear linked to parvovirus B19, influenza, CMV and Epstein-Barr virus. The sequencing pipeline was judged likely to have produced a cluster of highly shared sequence variants as a technical artifact. A further reported finding was that TCR beta sequences accurately predicted the HLA-A and HLA-B alleles for most subjects in the first cohort. Strong co-occurrence of HLA alleles, especially DR and DQ, made assigning TCR associations to individual alleles difficult. The 87-base-pair reads could not distinguish some IMGT-functional V segments, including TRBV6-2 and TRBV6-3, so those segments were excluded. According to a later analysis, most CMV-associated TCR beta chains appeared to be HLA-restricted, and the HLA associations seemed to be driven largely by CMV exposure. The classifier was reported to diagnose cytomegalovirus status with high specificity and sensitivity in both the original cohort and the validation cohort. Correlated functional status among segregating V segments might reflect linkage disequilibrium, but an unknown experimental factor could not be ruled out.

Measured from the cysteine to the phenylalanine, the CDR3 is 13 residues long. Left in the record is the CDR3 DNA by itself, 39 bases read in frame from the first base. CDR1 and CDR2, looked up from the germline V gene, are SGHTA and FQGNSA. Clipping removes 4 bases from V and 8 bases from J, with 6 as the unmatched junction base count. Receptors were amplified or captured by the immunoSEQ multiplex PCR assay. The multiplex PCR relied on a mix of 60 forward primers for TCR Vbeta segments and 13 reverse primers for TCR Jbeta segments. The CDR3 region of rearranged TCR beta genes was amplified from genomic DNA by a multiplex PCR assay. On the Illumina HiSeq System, the amplified TCR beta libraries were sequenced as 87-base-pair reads. Per the source publication's procedure: In a later analysis, approximately 74 million unique TCR beta chains were counted across the approximately 670 repertoires, and approximately 11 million of these chains were shared by at least two donors. A nearest-neighbor algorithm error-corrected the raw reads and collapsed the reads into unique sequences, merging closely related sequences to remove PCR and sequencing errors. Alignment of CDR3 sequences to IMGT reference sequences was used to assign V, D and J gene segments. For a sequence to be retained, a match of at least six nucleotides to both a V gene segment and a J gene segment was required. Rearrangements were called productive when the CDR3 lacked stop codons and stayed in frame with V and J; all others were non-productive. CDR3 was defined according to IMGT convention as the region running from the second conserved V-encoded cysteine to the conserved J-encoded phenylalanine. In an earlier analysis of approximately 500 of the donors, sequences lacking an unambiguous match to a single V gene segment were excluded. An earlier analysis of a few hundred of the donors called V segments functional above 56.7% productive rearrangements and segregating when the between-donor standard deviation exceeded 5%. A statistical classification framework was built for diagnosing cytomegalovirus status from the catalog of TCR beta chain sequences. In a later analysis, V and J genes were assigned by comparing TCR nucleotide sequences against IMGT/GENE-DB human TR gene sequences. Using the TCRdist pipeline, a later analysis assigned CDR3 sequences along with most-parsimonious VDJ recombination scenarios. In a later analysis, each TCR beta chain was defined by its CDR3 amino acid sequence together with its V-gene family, and reads lacking a unique V-gene family were excluded. To address suspected cross-contamination and a sequencing artifact, a later analysis removed roughly 640 highly shared, low-generation-probability nucleotide sequences. For each public chain, a later analysis derived a clonal expansion index from normalized ranks of inferred template counts within each repertoire. A later analysis computed generation probabilities with a VDJ recombination model fitted to out-of-frame rearrangements, and checked the results against IGoR. In a later analysis, hypergeometric tests were used to score TCR-TCR, TCR-HLA and TCR-CMV co-occurrence, with a repertoire-size bias correction applied to TCR pairs. False discovery rates were estimated in a later analysis by permuting HLA or CMV assignments 20 times. A later analysis grouped co-occurring TCRs with DBSCAN, adding TCRdist sequence similarity when clustering within HLA-allele-positive subsets. Repertoires with fewer than 30,000 or more than 120,000 public chains were left out of co-occurrence clustering, as were roughly five repertoires with anomalous nucleotide sharing. TCRdb mirrors the immuneACCESS table, restricted to in-frame sequences. Some clones are absent from its copies; in checked studies, under half trace to an unresolved V gene, and the reason for the others is unknown. V, J and clone size were drawn from that table, and D and trimming were deduced from the DNA. The sample table lists fewer than 200,000 clones, about four fifths of them with a count of one. The ten largest clonotypes hold roughly 7.7% of the sample.

In total, around 600 healthy bone marrow donors made up the cohort. Cohort members were all nominally healthy when sampled, although unrecorded immune exposures were likely present. The donor tested CMV seropositive, placing the donor among the 289 seropositive members of the cohort. A peripheral blood sample was collected from each donor, and TCR beta sequencing was performed on peripheral blood mononuclear cells. Genomic DNA extraction from the blood cell samples was performed with the Qiagen DNeasy Blood Extraction Kit. Concerning this clone: This clone's antigen is unknown. No per-base quality is available; no much larger clone lies one base away.

Sample: PBMCs. This receptor chain uses TRBV7-2 and TRBJ1-1; a stretch of 8 junction bases matches TRBD1. This clonotype originated in a woman aged 30 to 39 in good health and CMV-seropositive. The DNA sequence is TGTGCCAGCAGCTCGGACAGGGAAGGGGAAGCTTTCTTT. It codes for CASSSDREGEAFF.